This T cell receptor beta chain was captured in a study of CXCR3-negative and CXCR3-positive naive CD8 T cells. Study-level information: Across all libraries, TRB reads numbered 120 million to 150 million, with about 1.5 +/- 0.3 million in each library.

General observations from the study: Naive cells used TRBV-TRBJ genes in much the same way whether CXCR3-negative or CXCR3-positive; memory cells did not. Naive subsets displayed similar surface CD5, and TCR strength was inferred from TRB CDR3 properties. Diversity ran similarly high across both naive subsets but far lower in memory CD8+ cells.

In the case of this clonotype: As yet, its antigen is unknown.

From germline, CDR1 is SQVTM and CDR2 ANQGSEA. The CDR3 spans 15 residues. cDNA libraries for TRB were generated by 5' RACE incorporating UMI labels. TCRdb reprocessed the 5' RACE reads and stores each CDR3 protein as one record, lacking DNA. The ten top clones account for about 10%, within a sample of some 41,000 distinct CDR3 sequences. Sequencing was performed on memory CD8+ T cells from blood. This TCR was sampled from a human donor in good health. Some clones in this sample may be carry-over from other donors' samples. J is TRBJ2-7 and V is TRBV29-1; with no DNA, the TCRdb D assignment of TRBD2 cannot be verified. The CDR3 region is CSVGVGPRVTYEQYF.